This T cell receptor (beta chain) was observed in a study of graft-versus-host responses after intestinal transplantation. Study outcomes and limitations: Where graft-donor T cell macrochimerism was present, patients had high graft-versus-host to host-versus-graft clonal ratios in allografts.

The V end lost 2 bases, the J end lost 7 bases, and 14 bases lay between the germline ends. CDR3 length: 14 residues. Germline CDR1 and CDR2: SGHVS and FNYEAQ. The assay was immunoSEQ multiplex PCR, and TCRdb's table has in-frame clones only and misses some. This sample has 85,000 to 100,000 clones; roughly 90% occur once, and the top ten carry 0.11%. A word on this clone: What it binds is unknown.

The chain carries TRBV7-6 and TRBJ1-2; no clear D. The sample in question was unstimulated CD4+ T cells sorted from spleen or lymph node cells, obtained before intestinal transplant. The source is a human donor who received an intestinal transplant. The chain's CDR3 is CASSLNKPGSGYTF. In nucleotides, the CDR3 is TGTGCCAGCAGCTTAAATAAACCGGGTAGTGGCTACACCTTC.